This TCR beta chain was observed in a study of cytomegalovirus exposure and HLA in healthy donors. Germline V gene lookup returns CDR1 SQVTM and CDR2 ANQGSEA. V shed 4 bases and J 4 bases; nucleotides not matched to a gene: 4. The CDR3 totals 12 residues. Notes on this clone: As yet, its antigen is unknown.

Study-wide results and limits: Sequencing depth across donors, presence/absence analyses assumed, was roughly uniform.

Primers included in the PCR were 60 Vbeta and 13 Jbeta primers. Generated by immunoSEQ multiplex PCR, the TCRdb table keeps only in-frame clones and is missing some. The sample has approximately 160,000 clones, around 85% seen once; the top ten hold roughly 2%. Material: PBMCs. This TCR was recovered from a human donor in good health. This chain uses TRBV29-1 with TRBJ2-7; 7 positions match TRBD2. The CDR3 loop is CSVGEGRYEQYF. The CDR3, as DNA: TGCAGCGTTGGGGAGGGGAGGTACGAGCAGTACTTC.